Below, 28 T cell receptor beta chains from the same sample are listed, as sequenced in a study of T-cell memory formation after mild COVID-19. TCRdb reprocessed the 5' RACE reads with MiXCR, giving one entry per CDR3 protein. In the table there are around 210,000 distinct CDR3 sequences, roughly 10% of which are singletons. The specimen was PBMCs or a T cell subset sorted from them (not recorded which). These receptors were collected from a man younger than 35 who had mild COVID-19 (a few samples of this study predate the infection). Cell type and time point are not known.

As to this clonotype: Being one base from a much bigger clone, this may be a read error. Here the CDR3 DNA reads TGTGACAGCTCAAGGGACAGGGGGTCCTACGAGCAGTACTTC. Encoded protein: CDSSRDRGSYEQYF. This sequence joins TRBV18 and TRBJ2-7, with TRBD1 matching 11 bases. The CDR3 contains 14 residues. Per germline, CDR1 KGHSH and CDR2 LQKENI. The whole variable domain, remainder taken from reference TRBV18 and TRBJ2-7, is NAGVMQNPRHLVRRRGQEARLRCSPMKGHSHVYWYRQLPEEGLKFMVYLQKENIIDESGMPKERFSAEFPKEGPSILRIQQVVRGDSAAYFCDSSRDRGSYEQYFGPGTRLTVT.

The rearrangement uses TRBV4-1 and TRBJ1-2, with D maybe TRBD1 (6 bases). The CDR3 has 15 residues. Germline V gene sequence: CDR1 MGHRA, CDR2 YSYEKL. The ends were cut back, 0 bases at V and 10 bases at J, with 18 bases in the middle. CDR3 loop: CASSQDSGTGAVYTF. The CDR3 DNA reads TGCGCCAGCAGCCAAGATTCAGGGACGGGGGCTGTCTACACCTTC.

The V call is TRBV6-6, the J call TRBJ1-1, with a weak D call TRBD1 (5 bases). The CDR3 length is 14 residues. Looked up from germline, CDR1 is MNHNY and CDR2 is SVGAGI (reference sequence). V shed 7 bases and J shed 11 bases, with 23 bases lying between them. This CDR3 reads CASTDSGGWTQAFF. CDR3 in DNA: TGTGCCAGCACCGATTCCGGGGGGTGGACTCAGGCTTTCTTT.

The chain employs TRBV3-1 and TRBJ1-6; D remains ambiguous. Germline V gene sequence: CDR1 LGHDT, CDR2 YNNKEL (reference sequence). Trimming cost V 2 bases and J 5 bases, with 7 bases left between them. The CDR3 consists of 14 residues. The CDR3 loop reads CASSQRDNNSPLHF. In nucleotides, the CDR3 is TGTGCCAGCAGCCAACGAGACAATAATTCACCCCTCCACTTT.

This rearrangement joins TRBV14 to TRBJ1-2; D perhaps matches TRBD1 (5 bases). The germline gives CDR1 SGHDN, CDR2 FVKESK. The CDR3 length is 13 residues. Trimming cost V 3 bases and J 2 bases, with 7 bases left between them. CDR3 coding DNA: TGTGCCAGCAGCCAGGGGGTGAACTATGGCTACACCTTC. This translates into CASSQGVNYGYTF.

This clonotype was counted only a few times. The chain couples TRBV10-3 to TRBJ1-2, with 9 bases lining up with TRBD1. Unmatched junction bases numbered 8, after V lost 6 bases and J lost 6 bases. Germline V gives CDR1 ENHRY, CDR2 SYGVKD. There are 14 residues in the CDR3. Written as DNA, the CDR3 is TGTGCCATCAGCCCGGGACAGGGACGCGATGGCTACACCTTC. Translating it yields CAISPGQGRDGYTF.

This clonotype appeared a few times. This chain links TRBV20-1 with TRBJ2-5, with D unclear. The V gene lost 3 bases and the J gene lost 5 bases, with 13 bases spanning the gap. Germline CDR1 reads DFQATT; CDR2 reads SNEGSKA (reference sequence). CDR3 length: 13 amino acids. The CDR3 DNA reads TGCAGTGCTAGCGGTCTCGAACTGGAGACCCAGTACTTC. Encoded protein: CSASGLELETQYF.

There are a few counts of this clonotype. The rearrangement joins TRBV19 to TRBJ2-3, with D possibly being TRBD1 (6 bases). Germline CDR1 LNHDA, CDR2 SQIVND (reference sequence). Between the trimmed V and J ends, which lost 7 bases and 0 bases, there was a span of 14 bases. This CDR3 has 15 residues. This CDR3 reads CASTIQGHSTDTQYF. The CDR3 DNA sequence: TGTGCCAGTACCATACAGGGTCATAGCACAGATACGCAGTATTTT.

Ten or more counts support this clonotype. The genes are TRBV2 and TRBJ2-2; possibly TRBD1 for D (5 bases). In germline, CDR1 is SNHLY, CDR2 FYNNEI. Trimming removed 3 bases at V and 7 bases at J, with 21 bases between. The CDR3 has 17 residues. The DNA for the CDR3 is TGTGCCAGCAGTGAGATGACAGCCTCGGTAGGAAACGGGGAGCTGTTTTTT. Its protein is CASSEMTASVGNGELFF.

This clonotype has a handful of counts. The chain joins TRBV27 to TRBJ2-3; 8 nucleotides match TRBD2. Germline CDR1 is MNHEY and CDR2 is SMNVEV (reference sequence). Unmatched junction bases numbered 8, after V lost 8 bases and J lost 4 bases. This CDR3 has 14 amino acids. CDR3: CASLPGGAADTQYF. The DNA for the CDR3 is TGTGCCAGCCTCCCCGGGGGGGCCGCAGATACGCAGTATTTT.

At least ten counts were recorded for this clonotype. As DNA, the CDR3 is TGCGCCAGCAGCTTGGTTCCCTCAGATACGCAGTATTTT. This gives the protein CASSLVPSDTQYF. The chain has TRBV5-1 and TRBJ2-3; D not resolved. The CDR3 has 13 residues. CDR1 and CDR2 from the germline V gene are SGHRS and YFSETQ. The ends were cut back, 0 bases at V and 4 bases at J, with 6 bases in the middle.

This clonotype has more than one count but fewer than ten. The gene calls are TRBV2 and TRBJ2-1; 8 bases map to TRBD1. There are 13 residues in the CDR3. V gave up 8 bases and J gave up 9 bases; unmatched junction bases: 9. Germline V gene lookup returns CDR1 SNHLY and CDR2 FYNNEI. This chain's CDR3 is CASSNRGDGEQFF. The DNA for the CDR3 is TGTGCCAGCTCAAACAGGGGGGATGGTGAGCAGTTCTTC.

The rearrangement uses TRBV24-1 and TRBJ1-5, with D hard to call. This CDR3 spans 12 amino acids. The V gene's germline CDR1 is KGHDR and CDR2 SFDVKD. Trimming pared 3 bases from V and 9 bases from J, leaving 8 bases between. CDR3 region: CATSDGPGPQHF. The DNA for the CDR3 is TGTGCCACCAGTGATGGTCCAGGGCCCCAGCATTTT.

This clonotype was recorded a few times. The CDR3 is CASSPRLAGLNEQFF. The CDR3 coding sequence is TGTGCCAGCAGCCCCCGTCTAGCGGGTTTGAATGAGCAGTTCTTC. The rearrangement uses TRBV7-3 and TRBJ2-1, with 8 positions matching TRBD2. J lost 7 bases, V lost 5 bases, and 10 bases had no gene match. Germline V gene data show CDR1 as SGHTA and CDR2 as FQGTGA. The CDR3 extends over 15 amino acids.

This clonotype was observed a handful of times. In nucleotides, the CDR3 is TGTGCCAGCAGCCTACTCGGGGCGGATAACAATGAGCAGTTCTTC. This codes for CASSLLGADNNEQFF. The chain has TRBV7-9 and TRBJ2-1; either TRBD1 or TRBD2 may fit D (5 bases each). This CDR3 has 15 residues. The germline V gene encodes CDR1 SEHNR and CDR2 FQNEAQ (reference sequence). V lost 5 bases to trimming and J lost 5 bases, with 16 bases between them.

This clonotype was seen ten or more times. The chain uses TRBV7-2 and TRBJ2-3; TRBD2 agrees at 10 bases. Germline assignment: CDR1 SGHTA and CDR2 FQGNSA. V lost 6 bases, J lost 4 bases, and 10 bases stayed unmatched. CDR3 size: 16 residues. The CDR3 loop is CASRTQASGGADTQYF. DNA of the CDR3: TGTGCCAGCAGAACTCAAGCTAGCGGGGGTGCAGATACGCAGTATTTT.

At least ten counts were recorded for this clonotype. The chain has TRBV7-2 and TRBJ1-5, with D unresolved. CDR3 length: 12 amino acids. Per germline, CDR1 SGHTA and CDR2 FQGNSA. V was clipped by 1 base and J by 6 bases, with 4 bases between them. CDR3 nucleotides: TGTGCCAGCAGCTTAGTGACTCAGCCCCAGCATTTT. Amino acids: CASSLVTQPQHF.

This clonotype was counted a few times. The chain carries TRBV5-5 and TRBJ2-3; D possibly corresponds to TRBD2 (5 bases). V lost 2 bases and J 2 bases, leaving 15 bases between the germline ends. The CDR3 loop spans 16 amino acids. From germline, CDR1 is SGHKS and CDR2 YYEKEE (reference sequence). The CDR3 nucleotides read TGTGCCAGCAGCTTAGCGGCTGTATCCCTCACAGATACGCAGTATTTT. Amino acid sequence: CASSLAAVSLTDTQYF.

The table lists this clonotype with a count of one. The CDR3 region is CASSVGTSGGSVEQFF. The CDR3 nucleotides are TGTGCCAGCAGCGTAGGGACTAGCGGGGGGTCGGTTGAGCAGTTCTTC. V gene TRBV9 combines with J gene TRBJ2-1; TRBD2 matches 14 bases. The V gene's germline CDR1 is SGDLS and CDR2 YYNGEE. The CDR3 consists of 16 residues. Germline trimming cut 0 bases from V and 9 bases from J; bases unmatched to any gene: 5.

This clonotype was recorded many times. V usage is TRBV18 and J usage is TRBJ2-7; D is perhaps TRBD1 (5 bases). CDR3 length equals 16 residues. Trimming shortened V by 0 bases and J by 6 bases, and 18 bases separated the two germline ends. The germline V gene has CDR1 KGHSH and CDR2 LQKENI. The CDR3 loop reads CASSPPSGREKGEQYF. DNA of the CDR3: TGTGCCAGCTCACCACCCTCAGGCAGGGAAAAAGGCGAGCAGTACTTC.

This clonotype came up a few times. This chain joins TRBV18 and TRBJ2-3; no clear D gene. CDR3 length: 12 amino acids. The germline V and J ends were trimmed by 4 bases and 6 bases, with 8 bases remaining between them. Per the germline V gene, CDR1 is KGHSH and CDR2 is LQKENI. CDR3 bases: TGTGCCAGCTCACACTTGGAGGATACGCAGTATTTT. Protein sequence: CASSHLEDTQYF.

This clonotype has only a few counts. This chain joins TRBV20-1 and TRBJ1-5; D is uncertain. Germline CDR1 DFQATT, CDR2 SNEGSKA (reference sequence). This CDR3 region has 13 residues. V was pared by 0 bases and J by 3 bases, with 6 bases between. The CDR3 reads CSARDDPNQPQHF. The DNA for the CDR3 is TGCAGTGCTAGAGATGACCCCAATCAGCCCCAGCATTTT.

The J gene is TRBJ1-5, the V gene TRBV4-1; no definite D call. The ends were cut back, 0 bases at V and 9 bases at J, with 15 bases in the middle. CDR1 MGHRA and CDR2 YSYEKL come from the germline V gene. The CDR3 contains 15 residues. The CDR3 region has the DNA TGCGCCAGCAGCCAAGATAGGCAGAACAGACGGCCCCAGCATTTT. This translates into CASSQDRQNRRPQHF.

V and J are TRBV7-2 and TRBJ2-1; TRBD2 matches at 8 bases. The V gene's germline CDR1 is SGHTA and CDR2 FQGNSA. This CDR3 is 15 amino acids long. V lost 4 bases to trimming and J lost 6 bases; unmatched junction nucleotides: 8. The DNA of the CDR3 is TGTGCCAGCAGCTCGGGGGGGCTAGCTCTCAATGAGCAGTTCTTC. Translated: CASSSGGLALNEQFF.

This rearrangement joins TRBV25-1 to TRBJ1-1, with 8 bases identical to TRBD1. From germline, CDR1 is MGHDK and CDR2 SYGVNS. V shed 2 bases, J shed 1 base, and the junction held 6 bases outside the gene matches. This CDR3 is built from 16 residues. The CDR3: CASSELGQGANTEAFF. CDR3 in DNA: TGTGCCAGCAGTGAACTCGGTCAGGGGGCGAACACTGAAGCTTTCTTT.

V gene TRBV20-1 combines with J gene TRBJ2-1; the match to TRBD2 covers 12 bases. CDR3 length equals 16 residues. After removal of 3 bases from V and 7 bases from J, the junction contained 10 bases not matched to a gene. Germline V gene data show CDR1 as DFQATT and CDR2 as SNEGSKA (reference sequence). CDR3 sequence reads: CSARQLAGGSGNEQFF. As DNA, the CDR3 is TGCAGTGCTAGGCAACTAGCGGGGGGTTCTGGGAATGAGCAGTTCTTC.

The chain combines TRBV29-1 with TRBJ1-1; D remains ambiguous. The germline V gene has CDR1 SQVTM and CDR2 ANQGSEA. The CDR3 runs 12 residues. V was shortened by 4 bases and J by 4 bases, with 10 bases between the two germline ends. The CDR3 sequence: CSVVAGSTEAFF. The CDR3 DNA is TGCAGCGTTGTAGCGGGGAGCACTGAAGCTTTCTTT.

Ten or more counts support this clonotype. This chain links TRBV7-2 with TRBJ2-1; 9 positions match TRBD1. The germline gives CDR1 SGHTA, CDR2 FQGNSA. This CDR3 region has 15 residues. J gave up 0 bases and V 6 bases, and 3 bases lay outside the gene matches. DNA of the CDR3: TGTGCCAGCAGAGAGGACAGGGGCTCCTACAATGAGCAGTTCTTC. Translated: CASREDRGSYNEQFF.